The clone carrying this T cell receptor beta chain was counted ten times or more. Its antigen is undetermined. The record originates from a study of identical twins. Study-level findings and limits: Models underestimated out-of-frame TCR alpha sharing in monozygotic twins. Insertions were reduced in abundant cord blood beta clonotypes but not in memory repertoires. Twins showed weaker excess sharing in their beta out-of-frame sequences.

Carrying unique molecular identifiers, the cDNA also gained a universal primer site through template switching. TCRdb reanalysed the 5' RACE reads using MiXCR and keeps one entry per CDR3 protein. The sample contains over 550,000 distinct CDR3 sequences, about 7.1% of which appear only once. This CDR3 spans 15 amino acids. Trimming at V came to 2 bases and at J to 7 bases, leaving 9 bases not matched to a gene. Germline V gene data show CDR1 as SGHRS and CDR2 as YFSETQ. These data are also associated with another study on yellow fever vaccine responses in identical twins.

The sequence derives from a woman aged 18-35 years in good health. The sequencing sample was made of PBMCs. The gene calls are TRBV5-1 and TRBJ2-1; 7 positions match TRBD1. Here the CDR3 DNA reads TGCGCCAGCAGCTTACCTCTAGACAGGGCAAATGAGCAGTTCTTC. It translates to CASSLPLDRANEQFF. The variable domain in full, completed from reference TRBV5-1 and TRBJ2-1, reads KAGVTQTPRYLIKTRGQQVTLSCSPISGHRSVSWYQQTPGQGLQFLFEYFSETQRNKGNFPGRFSGRQFSNSRSEMNVSTLELGDSALYLCASSLPLDRANEQFFGPGTRLTVL.